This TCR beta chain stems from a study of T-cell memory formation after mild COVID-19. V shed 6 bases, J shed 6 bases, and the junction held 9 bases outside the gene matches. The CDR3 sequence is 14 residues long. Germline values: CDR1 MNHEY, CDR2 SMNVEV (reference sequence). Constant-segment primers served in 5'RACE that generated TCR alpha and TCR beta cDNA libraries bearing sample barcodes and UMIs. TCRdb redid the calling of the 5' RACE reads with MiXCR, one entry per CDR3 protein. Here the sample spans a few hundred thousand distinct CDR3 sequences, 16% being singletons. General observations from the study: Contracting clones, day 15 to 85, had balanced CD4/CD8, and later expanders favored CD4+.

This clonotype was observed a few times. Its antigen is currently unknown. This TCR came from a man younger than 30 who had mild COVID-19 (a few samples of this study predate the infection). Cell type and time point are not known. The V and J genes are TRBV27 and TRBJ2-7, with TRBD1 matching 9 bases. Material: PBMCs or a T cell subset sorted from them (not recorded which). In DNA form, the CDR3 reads TGTGCCAGCAGAACCGGGACAGGGTCTGGCGAGCAGTACGTC. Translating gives CASRTGTGSGEQYV.